Following are 22 T cell receptor beta chains from one sample sequenced in a study of T-cell memory formation after mild COVID-19. TCRdb re-derived calls from the 5' RACE reads in MiXCR, one entry per CDR3 protein. The sample consists of a few hundred thousand distinct CDR3 sequences, 20% to 25% of them appearing once. Sample: PBMCs or a T cell subset sorted from them (not recorded which). The receptor set was obtained from a man aged 18 to 35 who had mild COVID-19 (a few samples of this study predate the infection). Cell type and time point are not known.

This clonotype was recorded only once. CDR3 nucleotides: TGTGCCACCAGCAGAGACTCGGACAGGTCCGAGCAGTACGTC. Its translation: CATSRDSDRSEQYV. The rearrangement links TRBV15 to TRBJ2-7; 7 positions agree with TRBD1. CDR1 and CDR2 from the germline V gene are LNHNV and YYDKDF (reference sequence). This CDR3 is 14 amino acids long. V trimming: 0 bases; J trimming: 6 bases; junction bases outside the gene matches: 5.

V gene TRBV28 combines with J gene TRBJ1-1; D is undetermined. This CDR3 has 13 residues. The germline gives CDR1 MDHEN, CDR2 SYDVKM. V lost 5 bases and J 5 bases, leaving 12 bases between the germline ends. For the CDR3, the DNA is TGTGCCAGCAGTATCGGACGGACGACTGAAGCTTTCTTT. This codes for CASSIGRTTEAFF.

V is TRBV12-3 or TRBV12-4 and J is TRBJ2-3; D remains unclear. The CDR3 runs 14 residues. The ends were cut back, 10 bases at V and 0 bases at J, with 14 bases in the middle. The CDR3 here is CANPLQSSTDTQYF. As DNA, the CDR3 is TGTGCCAACCCGTTACAGTCCAGCACAGATACGCAGTATTTT.

The chain carries TRBV2 and TRBJ1-1; D is unresolved. Germline CDR1 SNHLY, CDR2 FYNNEI. This CDR3 comprises 12 residues. V was shortened by 4 bases and J by 7 bases, with 10 bases between the two germline ends. The CDR3 nucleotides are TGTGCCAGCAGTGCCTCAGTCAGTGAAGCTTTCTTT. Protein sequence: CASSASVSEAFF.

This clonotype has a count of ten or more. The DNA of the CDR3 is TGCGCCAGCAGCCAAGCCGGAGAAGGAAGCTCCTACGAGCAGTACTTC. It is translated as CASSQAGEGSSYEQYF. The chain recombines TRBV4-1 with TRBJ2-7; D is unclear. V gave up 1 base and J gave up 0 bases, with 13 bases separating them. Germline V CDR1 and CDR2: MGHRA, YSYEKL. This CDR3 has 16 amino acids.

In this sample, this clonotype turned up a few times. The CDR3 nucleotides are TGTGCCAGCAGCTTAGGGAAGGGACAGAATGAAAAACTGTTTTTT. Protein sequence: CASSLGKGQNEKLFF. The chain couples TRBV7-2 to TRBJ1-4; 7 bases fit TRBD1. The CDR3 sequence is 15 residues long. V was clipped by 1 base and J by 5 bases; unmatched bases: 4. Germline values: CDR1 SGHTA, CDR2 FQGNSA.

The V gene is TRBV24-1, the J gene TRBJ2-1, with D possibly TRBD1 on 6 matching bases. This CDR3 is built from 13 residues. V lost 1 base and J 10 bases, leaving 10 bases between the germline ends. Looked up from germline, CDR1 is KGHDR and CDR2 is SFDVKD. The CDR3 protein is CATSDFLDREQFF. Written as DNA, the CDR3 is TGTGCCACCAGTGATTTCCTAGACAGGGAGCAGTTCTTC.

This clonotype has a count of ten or more. The genes are TRBV27 and TRBJ2-7; D might be TRBD1 (5 bases). V lost 1 base to trimming and J lost 3 bases, with 7 bases between them. The CDR3 runs to 13 residues. The germline CDR1 and CDR2 sequences are MNHEY and SMNVEV (reference sequence). Here the CDR3 DNA reads TGTGCCAGCAGTTTATACAGGAACTACGAGCAGTACTTC. Amino acid sequence: CASSLYRNYEQYF.

This clonotype was found a few times. The chain links TRBV9 to TRBJ2-1, with TRBD2 as a possible D gene (6 bases). V shed 0 bases and J shed 13 bases, with 14 bases lying between them. This CDR3 is built from 13 residues. Per the germline V gene, CDR1 is SGDLS and CDR2 is YYNGEE. The CDR3 loop is CASSVGTGEYQFF. The CDR3 nucleotides read TGTGCCAGCAGCGTAGGAACGGGGGAGTATCAGTTCTTC.

The sample holds a few counts of this clonotype. The rearrangement links TRBV7-2 to TRBJ2-7; D is undetermined. In germline, CDR1 is SGHTA, CDR2 FQGNSA. This CDR3 region has 14 residues. V dropped 1 base and J dropped 3 bases, with 10 bases sitting between them. The CDR3 protein is CASSLGAGFYEQYF. DNA of the CDR3: TGTGCCAGCAGCTTAGGGGCCGGGTTCTACGAGCAGTACTTC.

The chain links TRBV10-2 to TRBJ2-7; no reliable D call. V gave up 3 bases and J gave up 3 bases, with 9 bases separating them. Germline-derived CDR1 and CDR2 are WSHSY and SAAADI. The CDR3 contains 13 residues. The CDR3 nucleotides read TGCGCCAGCAGTGATGTCTGGATCTACGAGCAGTACTTC. The encoded protein is CASSDVWIYEQYF.

This clonotype was picked up many times. The J gene is TRBJ1-2, the V gene TRBV5-1, with D hard to call. V was shortened by 4 bases and J by 8 bases, with 15 bases between the two germline ends. CDR1 and CDR2 from the germline V gene are SGHRS and YFSETQ. This CDR3 comprises 13 residues. The chain's CDR3 is CASSKLQLGGYTF. CDR3 nucleotide sequence: TGCGCCAGCAGCAAATTACAACTAGGCGGCTACACCTTC.

The chain is built from TRBV5-1 and TRBJ2-1; 8 bases map to TRBD2. Unmatched junction bases numbered 7, after V lost 6 bases and J lost 8 bases. The CDR3 has 13 amino acids. Germline V gene sequence: CDR1 SGHRS, CDR2 YFSETQ. The CDR3 sequence is CASTFAGGDEQFF. Written as DNA, the CDR3 is TGCGCCAGCACCTTTGCGGGGGGCGATGAGCAGTTCTTC.

The V call is TRBV4-1, the J call TRBJ1-4; a possible D gene is TRBD1 (6 bases). Trimming stripped 5 bases from V and 10 bases from J, with 11 bases between. The CDR3 consists of 12 residues. Germline CDR1 reads MGHRA; CDR2 reads YSYEKL. The CDR3 DNA reads TGCGCCAGCAGCGATCCACAGGGAAAACTGTTTTTT. It yields the protein CASSDPQGKLFF.

This clonotype was detected many times. The gene calls are TRBV12-3 or TRBV12-4 and TRBJ1-2; perhaps TRBD1 as D (6 bases). V lost 3 bases and J 4 bases, leaving 9 bases between the germline ends. The CDR3 is made up of 13 amino acids. The CDR3 here is CASSLKGGYGYTF. CDR3 DNA: TGTGCCAGCAGTTTGAAAGGGGGCTATGGCTACACCTTC.

This clonotype was counted only a few times. The chain uses TRBV7-8 and TRBJ2-6, with 7 bases that match TRBD2. There are 15 residues in the CDR3. V lost 4 bases, J lost 3 bases, and 3 bases stayed unmatched. The germline V gene encodes CDR1 SGHVS and CDR2 FQNEAQ. The CDR3 loop is CASSSPGGGANVLTF. CDR3 in DNA: TGTGCCAGCAGCTCCCCGGGGGGTGGGGCCAACGTCCTGACTTTC.

This clonotype was picked up a small number of times. The chain joins TRBV20-1 to TRBJ1-1; D is ambiguous. The length of the CDR3 is 15 residues. CDR1 DFQATT and CDR2 SNEGSKA come from the germline V gene (reference sequence). The V gene lost 6 bases and the J gene lost 0 bases, with 17 bases spanning the gap. The DNA of the CDR3 is TGCAGTGCCGCAAGGCGGGGAGGGTTGAACACTGAAGCTTTCTTT. This gives the protein CSAARRGGLNTEAFF.

The chain has TRBV4-1 and TRBJ1-6; D is possibly TRBD1 (6 bases). Trimming cost V 5 bases and J 8 bases, with 16 bases left between them. The CDR3 extends over 15 amino acids. Per the germline V gene, CDR1 is MGHRA and CDR2 is YSYEKL. The CDR3 DNA reads TGCGCCAGCAGCGACCTACGGGGGGCTGATTCACCCCTCCACTTT. Protein sequence: CASSDLRGADSPLHF.

This clonotype was seen a few times. This rearrangement joins TRBV6-1 to TRBJ1-2; TRBD1 might be the D (5 bases). CDR1 is MNHNS and CDR2 is SASEGT in the germline V gene. This CDR3 has 14 residues. Trimming removed 6 bases at V and 3 bases at J, with 14 bases between. The CDR3 here is CASSLLATDYGYTF. The CDR3 DNA reads TGTGCCAGCAGCCTTCTTGCGACAGACTATGGCTACACCTTC.

This clonotype was counted ten times or more. The chain couples TRBV7-2 to TRBJ1-2; D not resolved. V was trimmed by 8 bases and J by 3 bases, leaving 13 bases between them. CDR1 is SGHTA and CDR2 is FQGNSA in the germline V gene. This CDR3 has 13 residues. CDR3 residues: CASSTMPDYGYTF. CDR3 in DNA: TGTGCCAGCTCGACAATGCCGGACTATGGCTACACCTTC.

The rearrangement links TRBV5-1 to TRBJ1-4, with TRBD1 as a possible D gene (5 bases). Germline V gives CDR1 SGHRS, CDR2 YFSETQ. This CDR3 spans 15 amino acids. Trimming cost V 1 base and J 8 bases, with 15 bases left between them. CDR3 residues: CASSLFTGRGEKLFF. The CDR3 DNA sequence: TGCGCCAGCAGCTTGTTCACGGGAAGGGGCGAAAAACTGTTTTTT.

This clonotype was detected only a few times. The rearrangement joins TRBV5-1 to TRBJ1-1, with 8 bases lining up with TRBD1. The V and J ends lost 4 bases and 5 bases, in that order; junction bases with no gene match: 10. The CDR3 has 15 amino acids. Germline V gene data show CDR1 as SGHRS and CDR2 as YFSETQ. CDR3 in DNA: TGCGCCAGCAGCCCCCGACAGGGGCAGAAGACTGAAGCTTTCTTT. Amino acids: CASSPRQGQKTEAFF.